This T cell receptor beta chain appears in the sequencing data of a study of CD8 T cells in ankylosing spondylitis. The CDR3 has 13 residues. V was clipped by 5 bases and J by 0 bases, with 10 bases between them. Germline V CDR1 and CDR2: SQVTM, ANQGSEA. Overall study findings and caveats: Apparently characteristic of ankylosing spondylitis blood was a TCR beta motif (eight highly homologous variants).

TCRdb reanalysed the 5' RACE reads using MiXCR and keeps one entry per CDR3 protein. The sample has around 770,000 distinct CDR3 sequences; roughly 10% are singletons. Remarks on this clonotype: Antigen specificity is unknown.

The TCR sequence derives from a male donor with ankylosing spondylitis. Sequenced input: blood, either unsorted or a sorted T cell fraction (not recorded which). This chain connects TRBV29-1 to TRBJ1-1, with D possibly being TRBD1 (5 bases). CDR3 DNA: TGCAGCGTTCTTGGGACCTTGAACACTGAAGCTTTCTTT. Translation gives CSVLGTLNTEAFF.